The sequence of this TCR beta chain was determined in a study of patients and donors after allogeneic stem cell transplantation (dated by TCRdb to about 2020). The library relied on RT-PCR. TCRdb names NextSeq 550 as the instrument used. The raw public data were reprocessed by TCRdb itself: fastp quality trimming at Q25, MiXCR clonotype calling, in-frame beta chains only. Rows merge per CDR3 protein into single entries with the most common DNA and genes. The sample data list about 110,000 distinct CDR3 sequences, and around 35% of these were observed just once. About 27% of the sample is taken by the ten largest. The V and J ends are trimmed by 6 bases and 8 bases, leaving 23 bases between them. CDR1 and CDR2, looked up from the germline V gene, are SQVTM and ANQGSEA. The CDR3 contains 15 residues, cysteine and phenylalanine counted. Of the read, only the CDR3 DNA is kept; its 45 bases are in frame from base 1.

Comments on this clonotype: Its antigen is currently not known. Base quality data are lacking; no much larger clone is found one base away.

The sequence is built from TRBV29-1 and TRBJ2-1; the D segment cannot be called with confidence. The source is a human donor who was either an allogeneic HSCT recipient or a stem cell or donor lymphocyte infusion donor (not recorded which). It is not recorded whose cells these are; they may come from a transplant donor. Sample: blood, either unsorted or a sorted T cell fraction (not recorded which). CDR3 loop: CSVPPTGLPGDEQFF. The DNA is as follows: TGCAGCGTACCTCCCACTGGGCTGCCGGGCGATGAGCAGTTCTTC.